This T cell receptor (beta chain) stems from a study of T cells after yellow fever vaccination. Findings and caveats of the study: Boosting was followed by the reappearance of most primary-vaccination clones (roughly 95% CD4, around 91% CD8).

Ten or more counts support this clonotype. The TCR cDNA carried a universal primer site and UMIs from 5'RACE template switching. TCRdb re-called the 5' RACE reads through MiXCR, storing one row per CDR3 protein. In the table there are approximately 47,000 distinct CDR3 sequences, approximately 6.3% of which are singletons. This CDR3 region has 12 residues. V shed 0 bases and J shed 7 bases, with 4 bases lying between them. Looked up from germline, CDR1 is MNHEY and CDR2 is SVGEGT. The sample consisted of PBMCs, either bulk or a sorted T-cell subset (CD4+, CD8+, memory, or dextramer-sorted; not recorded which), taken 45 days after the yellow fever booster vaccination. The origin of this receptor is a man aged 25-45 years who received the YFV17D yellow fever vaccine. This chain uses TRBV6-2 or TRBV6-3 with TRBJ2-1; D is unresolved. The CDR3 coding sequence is TGTGCCAGCAGTTACTCTGGGAATGAGCAGTTCTTC. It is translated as CASSYSGNEQFF.